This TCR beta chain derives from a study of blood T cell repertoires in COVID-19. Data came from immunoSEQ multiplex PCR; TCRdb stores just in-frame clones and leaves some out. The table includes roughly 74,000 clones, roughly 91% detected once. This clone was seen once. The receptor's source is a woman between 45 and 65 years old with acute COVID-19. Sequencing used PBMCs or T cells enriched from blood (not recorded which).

The CDR3 DNA follows: TGTGCCTGGAATCGATTAGAGGGGGCGGTACGCTATGAGCAGTTCTTC. This translates into CAWNRLEGAVRYEQFF. The rearrangement uses TRBV30 and TRBJ2-1, with TRBD1 matching over 7 bases. Germline loops: CDR1 GTSNPN, CDR2 SVGIG (reference sequence). This CDR3 has 16 residues. The V segment lost 4 bases and the J segment 8 bases; nucleotides outside the gene matches: 17.